Listed below are T cell receptor beta chains from one sample, sequenced in a study of blood T cell repertoires in COVID-19. The table came from immunoSEQ multiplex PCR; TCRdb's copy has only in-frame clones and leaves some out. The sample contains 70,000 to 100,000 clones, 70% to 90% of which appear only once. The source material was peripheral blood. The receptors stem from a woman aged 60-75 years with COVID-19, enrolled during active disease. The CDR3 runs from the conserved cysteine through the conserved F or W. D genes are given only for firm matches. Size is omitted from some rows. Given values are once, few, many or a class for expanded clones.

cdr3_aa cdr3_nt clone_size d_call j_call v_call
CASSHSKGQGDYGYTF TGCGCCAGCAGCCATTCCAAGGGACAGGGAGACTATGGCTACACCTTC few TRBD1 TRBJ1-2 TRBV5-1
CASSLDGTGNQPQHF TGTGCCAGCAGCCTCGACGGGACAGGCAATCAGCCCCAGCATTTT - TRBD1 TRBJ1-5 TRBV9
CASGRDSYEQYF TGTGCCTCCGGCCGAGACAGCTACGAGCAGTACTTC - - TRBJ2-7 TRBV30
CASSDPTGGQETQYF TGTGCCAGCAGTGACCCGACAGGGGGGCAAGAGACCCAGTACTTC - TRBD1 TRBJ2-5 TRBV27
CASSRTGYEQYF TGTGCCAGCAGCCGGACAGGCTACGAGCAGTACTTC - TRBD1 TRBJ2-7 TRBV6-5
CASSLSGTGSSYEQYF TGTGCCAGCAGTTTATCTGGGACAGGGTCCTCCTACGAGCAGTACTTC - TRBD1 TRBJ2-7 TRBV28
CAISESSGVGETQYF TGTGCCATCAGTGAGTCCTCAGGGGTCGGGGAGACCCAGTACTTC - - TRBJ2-5 TRBV10-3
CASSFPGGLRPQHF TGTGCCAGCAGCTTCCCAGGGGGACTCAGACCCCAGCATTTT - TRBD1 TRBJ1-5 TRBV7-2
CASRGNLGTGLQAFF TGTGCCAGCAGGGGCAACCTCGGGACAGGTTTGCAAGCTTTCTTT - TRBD1 TRBJ1-1 TRBV28
CATKDSMNTEAFF TGTGCCACCAAGGACAGCATGAACACTGAAGCTTTCTTT - - TRBJ1-1 TRBV7-3
CASTRGQYSGNTIYF TGTGCCAGCACCCGTGGACAGTACTCTGGAAACACCATATATTTT - - TRBJ1-3 TRBV9
CASNPSGARNEQFF TGTGCCAGCAACCCAAGCGGGGCTCGGAATGAGCAGTTCTTC - TRBD2 TRBJ2-1 TRBV3-1/TRBV3-2
CASSHTQPYEQYF TGTGCCAGCAGCCACACGCAACCCTACGAGCAGTACTTC - - TRBJ2-7 TRBV6-2/TRBV6-3
CASSQGQFIEQFF TGTGCCAGCAGCCAGGGACAGTTCATCGAGCAGTTCTTC - TRBD1 TRBJ2-1 TRBV2
CASNLRDKGNTIYF TGTGCCAGCAACCTCCGGGACAAAGGAAACACCATATATTTT - - TRBJ1-3 TRBV6-5
CAVQGDGEKLFF TGTGCGGTCCAGGGCGACGGGGAAAAACTGTTTTTT - - TRBJ1-4 TRBV28
CASRDRGAGNTIYF TGTGCCAGCAGAGACAGGGGAGCCGGAAACACCATATATTTT - TRBD1 TRBJ1-3 TRBV2